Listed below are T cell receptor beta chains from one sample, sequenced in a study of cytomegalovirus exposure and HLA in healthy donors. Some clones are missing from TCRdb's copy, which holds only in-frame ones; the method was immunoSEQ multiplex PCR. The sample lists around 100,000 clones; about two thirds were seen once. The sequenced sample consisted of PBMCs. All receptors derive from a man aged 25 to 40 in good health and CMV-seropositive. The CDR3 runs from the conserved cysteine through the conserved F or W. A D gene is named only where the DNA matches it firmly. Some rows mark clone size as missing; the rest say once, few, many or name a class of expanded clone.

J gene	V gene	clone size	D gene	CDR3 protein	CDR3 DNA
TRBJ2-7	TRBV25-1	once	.	CASSEYLPGTMYEQYF	TGTGCCAGCAGTGAATATCTGCCAGGAACGATGTACGAGCAGTACTTC
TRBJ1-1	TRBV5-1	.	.	CASSLVVGASLNTEAFF	TGCGCCAGCAGCTTGGTCGTGGGGGCGTCACTCAACACTGAAGCTTTCTTT
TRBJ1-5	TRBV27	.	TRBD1	CASSPGQGVGQPQHF	TGTGCCAGCAGTCCGGGACAGGGGGTCGGGCAGCCCCAGCATTTT
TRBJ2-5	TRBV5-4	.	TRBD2	CASTLISGTLQETQYF	TGTGCCAGCACCCTCATTAGCGGGACCCTCCAAGAGACCCAGTACTTC
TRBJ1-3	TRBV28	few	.	CASSQVPSSGNTIYF	TGTGCCAGCAGTCAGGTTCCCAGCTCTGGAAACACCATATATTTT
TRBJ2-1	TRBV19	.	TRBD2	CASSMPGLAGVFRDEQFF	TGTGCCAGTAGTATGCCGGGACTAGCGGGAGTGTTTAGGGATGAGCAGTTCTTC
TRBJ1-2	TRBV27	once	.	CASSLKGREGYGYTF	TGTGCCAGCAGTTTAAAGGGCAGGGAGGGCTATGGCTACACCTTC
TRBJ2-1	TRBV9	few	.	CASSVGTVDNEQFF	TGTGCCAGCAGCGTAGGGACAGTCGACAATGAGCAGTTCTTC
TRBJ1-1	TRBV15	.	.	CATSRTGITEAFF	TGTGCCACCAGCAGAACAGGGATCACTGAAGCTTTCTTT
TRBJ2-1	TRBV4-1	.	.	CASSQDRGSSYNEQFF	TGCGCCAGCAGCCAAGATCGAGGATCCTCCTACAATGAGCAGTTCTTC
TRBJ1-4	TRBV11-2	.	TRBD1	CASSPGAGGANEKLFF	TGTGCCAGCAGCCCAGGGGCAGGGGGCGCTAATGAAAAACTGTTTTTT
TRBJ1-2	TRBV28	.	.	CASSSDSPYGYTF	TGTGCCAGCAGTTCTGACAGCCCCTATGGCTACACCTTC
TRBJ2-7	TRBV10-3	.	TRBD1	CAISEGTDYEQYF	TGTGCCATCAGTGAAGGGACAGACTACGAGCAGTACTTC
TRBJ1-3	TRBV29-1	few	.	CSVDREGSGNTIYF	TGCAGCGTTGACAGGGAGGGTTCTGGAAACACCATATATTTT
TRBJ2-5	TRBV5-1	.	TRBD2	CASSLSLAGGETQYF	TGCGCCAGCAGCTTGAGTCTAGCGGGGGGAGAGACCCAGTACTTC
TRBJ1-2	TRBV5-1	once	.	CASSPRYRVQDAYGHTF	TGCGCCAGCAGCCCGAGATACAGGGTTCAGGATGCCTATGGCCACACCTTC
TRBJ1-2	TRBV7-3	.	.	CASSLDAGLDGYTF	TGTGCCAGCAGCTTAGATGCAGGGCTGGATGGCTACACCTTC
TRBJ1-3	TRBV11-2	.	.	CASSLVGDNRGNTIYF	TGTGCCAGCAGCTTAGTCGGGGACAACCGGGGAAACACCATATATTTT
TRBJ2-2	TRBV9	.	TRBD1	CASSVGSQGGSGELFF	TGTGCCAGCAGCGTAGGGTCACAGGGGGGCAGCGGGGAGCTGTTTTTT
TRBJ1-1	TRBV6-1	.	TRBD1	CASSESRTGVGSEAFF	TGTGCCAGCAGTGAATCGCGGACAGGGGTGGGTTCTGAAGCTTTCTTT
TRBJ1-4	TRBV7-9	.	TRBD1	CASSPRTGGLLDEKLFF	TGTGCCAGCAGCCCGCGGACAGGGGGCTTATTGGATGAAAAACTGTTTTTT
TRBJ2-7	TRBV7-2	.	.	CASSLFKGAYEQYF	TGTGCCAGCAGCTTATTTAAAGGGGCCTACGAGCAGTACTTC
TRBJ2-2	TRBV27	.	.	CASSYDRLGTGELFF	TGTGCCAGCAGTTACGACAGGCTTGGAACCGGGGAGCTGTTTTTT
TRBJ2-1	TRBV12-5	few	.	CASGLSDPREQFF	TGTGCTAGTGGTTTGAGTGACCCCAGGGAGCAGTTCTTC
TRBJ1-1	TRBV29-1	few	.	CSGGHAQNTEAFF	TGCAGCGGGGGCCACGCGCAGAACACTGAAGCTTTCTTT
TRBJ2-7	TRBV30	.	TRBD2	CAWSVKGLAGIKGEQYF	TGTGCCTGGAGTGTAAAGGGACTAGCGGGGATTAAGGGCGAGCAGTACTTC
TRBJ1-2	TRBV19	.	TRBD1	CASSSRRDRGYGGYTF	TGTGCCAGTAGTTCTCGACGAGACAGGGGTTACGGTGGCTACACCTTC
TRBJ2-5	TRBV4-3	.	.	CASSQDRGVSETQYF	TGCGCCAGCAGCCAAGATCGAGGTGTGTCAGAGACCCAGTACTTC
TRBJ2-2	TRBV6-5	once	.	CASSYGTSNTGELFF	TGTGCCAGCAGTTACGGGACTTCGAACACCGGGGAGCTGTTTTTT
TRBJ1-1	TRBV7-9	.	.	CASSPRIPEAFF	TGTGCCAGCAGCCCCAGGATCCCTGAAGCTTTCTTT
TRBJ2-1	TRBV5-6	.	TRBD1	CASRLGQGLNEQFF	TGTGCCAGCAGGTTGGGACAGGGGCTCAATGAGCAGTTCTTC
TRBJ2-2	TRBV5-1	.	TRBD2	CASSPTGPSGATGELFF	TGCGCCAGCAGCCCGACCGGTCCTAGCGGAGCCACCGGGGAGCTGTTTTTT
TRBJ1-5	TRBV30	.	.	CACDTGIYRQPQHF	TGTGCCTGCGATACAGGGATTTACAGGCAGCCCCAGCATTTT
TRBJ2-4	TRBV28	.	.	CASSSNSGIAKNIQYF	TGTGCCAGCAGTTCGAATAGCGGTATAGCCAAAAACATTCAGTACTTC
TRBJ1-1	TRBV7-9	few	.	CASTLNSEGGTEAFF	TGTGCCAGCACCCTAAACTCGGAGGGCGGCACTGAAGCTTTCTTT
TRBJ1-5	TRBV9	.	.	CASSVGPGNQPQHF	TGTGCCAGCAGCGTAGGGCCAGGCAATCAGCCCCAGCATTTT
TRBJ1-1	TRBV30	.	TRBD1	CAWSHWDRNTEAFF	TGTGCCTGGAGTCACTGGGACAGGAACACTGAAGCTTTCTTT
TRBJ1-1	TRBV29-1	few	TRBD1	CSGRQGNTEAFF	TGCAGCGGCCGACAGGGGAACACTGAAGCTTTCTTT
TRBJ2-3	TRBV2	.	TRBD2	CASSRGLAVDTDTQYF	TGTGCCAGCAGTCGAGGACTAGCGGTCGACACAGATACGCAGTATTTT
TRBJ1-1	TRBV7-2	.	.	CASSQGGLTGSMGAFF	TGTGCCAGCAGCCAAGGTGGACTCACAGGGAGCATGGGAGCTTTCTTT
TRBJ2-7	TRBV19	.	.	CASSIRGGEQYF	TGTGCCAGTAGTATTAGGGGAGGAGAGCAGTACTTC
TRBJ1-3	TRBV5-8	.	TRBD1	CASSLEGAVGNTIYF	TGTGCCAGCAGCTTAGAGGGGGCCGTGGGAAACACCATATATTTT